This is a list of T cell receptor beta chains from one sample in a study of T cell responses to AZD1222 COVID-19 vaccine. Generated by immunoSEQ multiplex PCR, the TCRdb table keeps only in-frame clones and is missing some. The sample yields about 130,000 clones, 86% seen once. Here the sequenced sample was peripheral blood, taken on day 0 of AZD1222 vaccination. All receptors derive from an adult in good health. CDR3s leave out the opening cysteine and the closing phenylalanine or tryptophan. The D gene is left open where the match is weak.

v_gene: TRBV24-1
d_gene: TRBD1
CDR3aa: ATSDVGQYSYNEQF

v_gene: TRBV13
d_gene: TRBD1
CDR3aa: ASSLQGALGNTIY

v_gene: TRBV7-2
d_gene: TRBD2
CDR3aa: ASSLWTSTTGELF

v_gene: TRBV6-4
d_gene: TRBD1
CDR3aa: ASTTTAGQGLYGYT

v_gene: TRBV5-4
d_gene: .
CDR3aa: ASRRAGGGYT

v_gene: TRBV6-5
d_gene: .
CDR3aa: ASTNWGVSGYT

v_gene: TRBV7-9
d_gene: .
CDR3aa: ASSLRRGSGWDQTEAF

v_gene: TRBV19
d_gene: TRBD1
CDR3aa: ASSSRQGMNTEAF

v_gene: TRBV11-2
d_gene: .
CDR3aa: ASSLAGVSGNTIY

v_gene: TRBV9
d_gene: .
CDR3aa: ASSVVTVPLETQY

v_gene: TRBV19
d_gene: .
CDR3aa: ASSISWAGSNQPQH

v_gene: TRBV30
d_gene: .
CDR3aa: ACALPDGKNIQY

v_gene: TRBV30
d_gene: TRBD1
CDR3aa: AFSGGEREKLF

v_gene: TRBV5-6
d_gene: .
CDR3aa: ASTEDRGFGYGYT

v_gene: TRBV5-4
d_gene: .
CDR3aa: ASSLGPSEKLF

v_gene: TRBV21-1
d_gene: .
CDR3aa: ASSKTTESNYGYT

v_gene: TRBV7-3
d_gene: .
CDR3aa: ASSLGGDQPQH

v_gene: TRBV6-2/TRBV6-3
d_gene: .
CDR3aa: ASSYEGGRRNTEAF

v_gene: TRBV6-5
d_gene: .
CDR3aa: ASSYVGPGNTIY

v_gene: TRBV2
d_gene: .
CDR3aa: ASREGVRRSDTQY

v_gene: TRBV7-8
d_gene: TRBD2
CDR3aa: ASSPDGEGTQY

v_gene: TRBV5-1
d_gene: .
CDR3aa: ASSVGSGLYNSPLH

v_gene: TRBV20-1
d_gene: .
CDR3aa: SASESWHYGYT

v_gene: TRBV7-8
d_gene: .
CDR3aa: ASSLARAGYGYT

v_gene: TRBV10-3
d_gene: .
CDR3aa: AISETASSGNTIY

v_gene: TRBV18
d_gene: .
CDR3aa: ASSPGGPFTGELF

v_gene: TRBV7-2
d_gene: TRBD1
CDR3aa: ASSPGQISNQPQH

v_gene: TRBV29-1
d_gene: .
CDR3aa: SVGRGPDYGYT

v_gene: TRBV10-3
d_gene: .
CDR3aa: AISESGPSNTGELF

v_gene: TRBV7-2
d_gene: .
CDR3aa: ASSLRWASWTISETQY

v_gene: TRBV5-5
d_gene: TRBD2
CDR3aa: ASSQAPGLAAYEQY

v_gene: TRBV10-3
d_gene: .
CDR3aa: AISDRQNNSPLH

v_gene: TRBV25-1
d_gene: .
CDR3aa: ASSDPSSYEQY

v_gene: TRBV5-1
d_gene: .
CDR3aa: ASSWSPSSYEQY

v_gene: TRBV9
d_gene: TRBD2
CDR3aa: ASSVDAGDYNEQF

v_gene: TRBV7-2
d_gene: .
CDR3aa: ASSSDPNTEAF

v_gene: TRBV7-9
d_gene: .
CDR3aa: ASSLILDTEAF

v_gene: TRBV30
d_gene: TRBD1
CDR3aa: ALRQGDEKLF

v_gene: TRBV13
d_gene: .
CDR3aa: ASSFSGGGSNQPQH

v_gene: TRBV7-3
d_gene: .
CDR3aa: ASSLTLGELF

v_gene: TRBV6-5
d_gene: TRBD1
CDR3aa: ASSPTQGVSQY

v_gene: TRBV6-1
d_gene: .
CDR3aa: ASSVSVSTQGYGYT

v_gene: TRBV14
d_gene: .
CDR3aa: ASSQVGRIYNSPLH

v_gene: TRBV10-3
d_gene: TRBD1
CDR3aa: AISGGTGLEDTQY